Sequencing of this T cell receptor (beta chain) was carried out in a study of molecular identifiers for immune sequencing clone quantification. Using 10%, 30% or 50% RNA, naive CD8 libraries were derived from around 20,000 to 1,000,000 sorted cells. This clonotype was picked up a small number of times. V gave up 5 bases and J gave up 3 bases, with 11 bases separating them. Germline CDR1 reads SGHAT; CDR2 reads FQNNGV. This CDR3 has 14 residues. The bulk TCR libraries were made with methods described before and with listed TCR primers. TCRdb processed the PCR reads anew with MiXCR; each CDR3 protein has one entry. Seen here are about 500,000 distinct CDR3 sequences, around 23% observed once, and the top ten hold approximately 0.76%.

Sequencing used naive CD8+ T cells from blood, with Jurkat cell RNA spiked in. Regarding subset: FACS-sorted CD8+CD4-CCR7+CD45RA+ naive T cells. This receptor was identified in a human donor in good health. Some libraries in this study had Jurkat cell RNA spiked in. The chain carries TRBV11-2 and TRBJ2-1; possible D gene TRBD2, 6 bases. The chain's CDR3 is CASSLSGDYNEQFF. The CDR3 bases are TGTGCCAGCAGCCTTAGCGGAGACTACAATGAGCAGTTCTTC.